This T cell receptor beta chain emerged from a study of cytomegalovirus exposure and HLA in healthy donors (dated by TCRdb to about 2017). With regard to the full study: An earlier analysis of roughly 630 of the donors reported roughly 300 Gb of sequence data and about 100 million unique TCR beta sequences from around 200 million T cells. Approximately 300 gigabases of sequencing data and approximately 91 million unique TCR sequences made up an early release that covered approximately 700 HLA-typed donors. Among the roughly 400 genotyped donors, approximately 82% belonged to the genetic ancestry cluster associated with self-reported Caucasian donors. The aim of the study was to test whether cataloging public T cell receptors could identify signatures of past pathogen exposure. The study used immunosequencing to profile the T cell repertoires of approximately 630 subjects and linked those repertoires to cytomegalovirus serostatus. A separate validation cohort of roughly 110 different subjects was used in addition to the approximately 700-subject first cohort. To predict cytomegalovirus infection status, the study brought together high-throughput TCR immunosequencing, statistical association of individual TCRs with disease status, and machine learning. In a later analysis, previously published TCR beta repertoires from 550 to 700 donors were re-analyzed and high-resolution HLA genotyping was added so that TCR occurrence patterns could be studied. Rather than using new phenotypic data, the later analysis identified candidate immune exposures from TCR beta sequences and from how often those sequences occurred across donors. To decide whether each TCR beta V gene segment behaved as functional or pseudogenic, an earlier analysis of approximately 620 of the donors relied on high-throughput TCR beta sequencing. Alongside the repertoire data, information on donor age, sex, ethnicity and CMV serostatus was compiled. A later genetic analysis took genome-wide SNP genotypes for 398 of the 666 donors and used that subset as a discovery cohort. All discovery cohort repertoires had been generated on a single sequencing platform. Class I and class II HLA loci were covered by the typing at four-digit resolution. The number of typed donors differed by locus: about 629-640 for A, B, C, DRB1 and DQB1; some 500 for DQA1; approximately 610 for DPA1; and 450 to 480 for DPB1. Roughly 5 DR-DQ haplotypes were treated as single units for association and clustering because of strong linkage in the cohort. Among about 410 genotyped donors of the cohort, an average of roughly 230,000 unique TCR beta nucleotide sequences was sequenced per donor, of which roughly 18% were non-productive.

Library method: the immunoSEQ multiplex PCR assay. The multiplex PCR relied on a mix of 60 forward primers for TCR Vbeta segments and 13 reverse primers for TCR Jbeta segments. Amplification of the CDR3 region of rearranged TCR beta genes was performed with a multiplex PCR assay on genomic DNA. The Illumina HiSeq System was used to sequence the amplified TCR beta libraries as 87-base-pair reads. Per the original workflow: A later analysis tallied 75 million to 95 million unique TCR beta chains across the 700 or so repertoires, and roughly 11 million of those chains were shared by two or more donors. A nearest-neighbor algorithm error-corrected the raw reads and collapsed the reads into unique sequences, merging closely related sequences to remove PCR and sequencing errors. Alignment of CDR3 sequences to IMGT reference sequences was used to assign V, D and J gene segments. For a sequence to be retained, a match of at least six nucleotides to both a V gene segment and a J gene segment was required. A rearrangement counted as productive if the CDR3 had no stop codons and remained in frame with V and J, and every other rearrangement counted as non-productive. CDR3 was defined by IMGT convention, running from the second conserved V-encoded cysteine to the conserved J-encoded phenylalanine. The earlier analysis of 500 to 750 of the donors excluded any sequence lacking an unambiguous match to a single V gene segment. In an earlier analysis of some 590 of the donors, V segments were called functional above 56.7% productive rearrangements and were called segregating when the between-donor standard deviation exceeded 5%. A statistical classification framework was built to diagnose cytomegalovirus status from the catalog of TCR beta chain sequences. In a later analysis, TCR nucleotide sequences were compared against IMGT/GENE-DB human TR gene sequences so that V and J genes could be assigned. A later analysis assigned CDR3 sequences and most-parsimonious VDJ recombination scenarios with the TCRdist pipeline. In a later analysis, each TCR beta chain was defined by its CDR3 amino acid sequence together with its V-gene family, and reads without a unique V-gene family were excluded. In a later analysis, 450 to 600 highly shared, low-generation-probability nucleotide sequences were removed to address suspected cross-contamination and a sequencing artifact. In a later analysis, a clonal expansion index for each public chain was calculated from normalized within-repertoire ranks of inferred template counts. Generation probabilities in a later analysis came from a VDJ recombination model fitted to out-of-frame rearrangements, and those results were checked against IGoR. In a later analysis, hypergeometric tests were used to score TCR-TCR, TCR-HLA and TCR-CMV co-occurrence, with a repertoire-size bias correction applied to TCR pairs. A later analysis estimated false discovery rates by permuting HLA or CMV assignments 20 times. In a later analysis, co-occurring TCRs were grouped using DBSCAN, with TCRdist sequence similarity added in when clustering inside HLA-allele-positive subsets. Co-occurrence clustering excluded repertoires with fewer than 30,000 or more than 120,000 public chains, plus five with anomalous nucleotide sharing. TCRdb obtained this table from immuneACCESS and retained in-frame rearrangements with V and J assigned. These tables miss some clones; where compared with another copy, unresolved V genes account for less than half of the shortfall, and the remainder is unexplained. The DNA gave D and trimming, while V, J and clone size come from that table. Counted in this sample were approximately 100,000 clones; about 83% of them appeared once. Approximately 2.4% of the sample rests with the top ten.

The cohort consisted of some 730 healthy bone marrow donors. At the time of sampling, all cohort members were nominally healthy, though unrecorded immune exposures were likely present. The donor was CMV seronegative and belonged to the group of around 400 seronegative cohort members. Each donor provided a peripheral blood sample, and peripheral blood mononuclear cells were used for TCR beta sequencing. The Qiagen DNeasy Blood Extraction Kit was used to extract genomic DNA from the blood cell samples. Broad study findings and their caveats: Assigning TCR associations to individual alleles was difficult when HLA alleles, especially DR and DQ, strongly co-occurred. Because counts were too low, roughly 18 rarely observed V segments, including chromosome 9 orphons, were left out of the earlier analysis of some 600 of the donors. A later genetic analysis associated a missense DCLRE1C variant with V-gene and J-gene trimming of TCR beta chains, and an independent cohort replicated the association. Because some donors lacked HLA typing at each locus, the association tests relied only on the typed subset. In a later analysis, HLA-associated TCR beta chains showed more clonal expansion and lower generation probabilities than non-associated chains that were equally common. An earlier analysis of approximately 600 of the donors showed that most TCR beta V segments appeared in productive rearrangements either about 87% or about 30% of the time, which broadly matched IMGT annotations. Sequencing depth was assumed to be roughly uniform across donors in the presence/absence analyses, though that assumption may not hold. A few of the identified cytomegalovirus-associated TCR beta chains were confirmed in vitro to be specific for cytomegalovirus antigens. According to a later analysis, parvovirus B19, influenza, CMV and Epstein-Barr virus appeared linked to several top co-occurrence clusters. In the study, 150 to 200 TCR beta chains were listed as associated with cytomegalovirus. Correlated functional status among segregating V segments might reflect linkage disequilibrium, but an unknown experimental factor could not be ruled out. In a later analysis, TCR association rates were found to vary across HLA loci, with the most associated TCRs seen for DRB1 alleles and the fewest for HLA-C alleles. A later genetic analysis reported fewer N-insertions in productive TCRs among donors in an Asian-associated ancestry cluster than the roughly 690-donor mean. In both the original and validation cohorts, the classifier was reported to diagnose cytomegalovirus status with high specificity and sensitivity. Most CMV-associated TCR beta chains appeared to be HLA-restricted in a later analysis, and the HLA associations seemed to be driven largely by CMV exposure. The cohort was sequenced for TCR beta chains only, and without alpha or paired-chain data the features that could be detected were limited. The only immune exposure information available for the cohort was CMV serostatus. The authors suggested that the approach could potentially be generalized to other disease states and immunological phenotypes. Across donors, most TCR sequences were observed very rarely, whereas some public TCRs were present in many individuals. A further reported finding was that TCR beta sequences accurately predicted the HLA-A and HLA-B alleles for most subjects in the first cohort. In a later analysis, some 18,000 TCR beta sequences were associated with specific HLA alleles at a false discovery rate of 0.05. A cluster of highly shared sequence variants was judged likely to be a technical artifact of the sequencing pipeline.

Comments on this clone: The antigen it recognizes is unknown. Nothing much larger sits one base from this clone, and base qualities are not available.

Sequencing was performed on PBMCs. The origin of this receptor is a female donor in good health and CMV-seronegative.

CDR3 sequence: CASSYATGTNEKLFF. The nucleotide sequence is TGCGCCAGCAGCTACGCGACAGGGACTAATGAAAAACTGTTTTTT. Rearrangement joined TRBV5-1 to TRBJ1-4, and TRBD1 matches 7 of the central bases. Trimming takes 3 bases off V and 2 bases off J; junction bases not matched to a gene: 4. CDR1 and CDR2 were assigned from the germline V gene as SGHRS and YFSETQ. The CDR3 holds 15 amino acids from the cysteine to the phenylalanine. Only the CDR3 DNA is retained, 45 bases long and in frame from the first base. Supplemented by the reference TRBV5-1 and TRBJ1-4 proteins around the CDR3, the complete variable domain is KAGVTQTPRYLIKTRGQQVTLSCSPISGHRSVSWYQQTPGQGLQFLFEYFSETQRNKGNFPGRFSGRQFSNSRSEMNVSTLELGDSALYLCASSYATGTNEKLFFGSGTQLSVL.